A single sample is the source of the 10 T cell receptor beta chains below, sequenced in a study of CD8+CD57+ T cells in acquired aplastic anemia. The template used for profiling TCR beta VDJ and CDR3 was genomic DNA. TCRdb re-analysed the reads in MiXCR, keeping a single row per CDR3 protein. This sample yields 110,000 or so distinct CDR3 sequences, of which approximately 61% are seen a single time; roughly 28% belongs to the top ten. All sequencing subjects had displayed CD8+CD57+ cell expansion on flow cytometry. What was sequenced was sorted CD4+, CD8+, or CD8+CD57+ T cells (not recorded which) from PBMCs. The receptor source for this set is a human donor with aplastic anemia.

In this sample, this clonotype turned up many times. The chain recombines TRBV15 with TRBJ1-6; D remains ambiguous. This CDR3 region has 17 residues. V lost 1 base, J lost 10 bases, and 20 bases lay in between. Germline CDR1 and CDR2: LNHNV and YYDKDF (reference sequence). The CDR3 sequence: CATSRGALWEAESPLHF. Written as DNA, the CDR3 is TGTGCCACCAGCAGAGGGGCACTGTGGGAGGCAGAATCACCCCTCCACTTT.

The rearrangement uses TRBV5-5 and TRBJ1-2; no definite D call. Germline V gives CDR1 SGHKS, CDR2 YYEKEE (reference sequence). The V end lost 4 bases, the J end lost 6 bases, and 19 bases lay between the germline ends. The length of the CDR3 is 15 residues. The CDR3 DNA reads TGTGCCAGCAGCCCCCTGTCGGCAACGAGGAATGGCTACACCTTC. Translated: CASSPLSATRNGYTF.

This clonotype showed up just a few times. The chain has TRBV29-1 and TRBJ2-3; D is possibly TRBD2 (6 bases). Trimming shortened V by 1 base and J by 8 bases, and 19 bases separated the two germline ends. This CDR3 region has 15 residues. The germline CDR1 and CDR2 sequences are SQVTM and ANQGSEA. Written as DNA, the CDR3 is TGCAGCGTTGAAGGAGGGACTCCCCCCCCGGCTACGCAGTATTTT. Residues: CSVEGGTPPPATQYF.

V usage is TRBV7-2 and J usage is TRBJ1-5; possible D gene TRBD1, 6 bases. There are 16 residues in the CDR3. Germline V lookup: CDR1 SGHTA, CDR2 FQGNSA. The ends were cut back, 3 bases at V and 7 bases at J, with 19 bases in the middle. The CDR3 here is CASSFAGVLQDQPQHF. DNA for the CDR3: TGTGCCAGCAGCTTCGCAGGGGTCCTCCAGGACCAGCCCCAGCATTTT.

Note on this clonotype: Mismatch with germline at one junction end may stem from a read error. The CDR3 protein is CAGSLNEPTQRGPSYEQYF. CDR3 DNA sequence: TGTGCCGGCAGCCTCAACGAACCTACTCAGCGGGGGCCCTCCTACGAGCAGTACTTC. This rearrangement joins TRBV11-1 to TRBJ2-7; 8 nucleotides agree with TRBD2. The length of the CDR3 is 19 residues. Germline V CDR1 and CDR2: SGHAT, FQDESV (reference sequence). Drawing the rest from reference TRBV11-1 and TRBJ2-7, the complete variable domain is EAEVAQSPRYKITEKSQAVAFWCDPISGHATLYWYRQILGQGPELLVQFQDESVVDDSQLPKDRFSAERLKGVDSTLKIQPAELGDSAMYLCAGSLNEPTQRGPSYEQYFGPGTRLTVT.

This clonotype turned up a few times. J is TRBJ2-5 and V is TRBV6-5; D perhaps matches TRBD2 (6 bases). Germline lookup yields CDR1 MNHEY and CDR2 SVGAGI. The length of the CDR3 is 14 residues. V was cut by 2 bases and J by 4 bases, with 11 bases left in between. DNA for the CDR3: TGTGCCAGCAGTTACCCGGGGGTAGGAGAGACCCAGTACTTC. This encodes CASSYPGVGETQYF.

The genes are TRBV12-3 or TRBV12-4 and TRBJ1-2; D uncertain. The ends were cut back, 7 bases at V and 5 bases at J, with 14 bases in the middle. The CDR3 is 13 residues long. CDR3 protein: CASIRPWGYGYTF. The CDR3 region has the DNA TGTGCCAGCATCCGACCGTGGGGTTATGGCTACACCTTC.

This clonotype was picked up many times. The rearrangement joins TRBV24-1 to TRBJ1-5; possibly TRBD1 for D (6 bases). This CDR3 is 15 amino acids long. Trimming took 5 bases from V and 0 from J, leaving 10 bases between them. Germline loops: CDR1 KGHDR, CDR2 SFDVKD. CDR3 protein: CATSAGENSNQPQHF. The CDR3 DNA follows: TGTGCCACCAGTGCAGGGGAGAATAGCAATCAGCCCCAGCATTTT.

The sample holds many counts of this clonotype. The chain links TRBV13 to TRBJ2-7; TRBD2 agrees at 10 bases. CDR1 and CDR2 from the germline V gene are PRHDT and FYEKMQ (reference sequence). V dropped 6 bases and J dropped 7; count of bases not matched to a gene: 6. The length of the CDR3 is 13 residues. The CDR3 spells CASSLAGEREQYF. DNA of the CDR3: TGTGCCAGCAGTCTAGCGGGAGAAAGAGAGCAGTACTTC.

In the case of this clonotype: The junction departs from germline at one end; a sequencing error may be responsible. The chain uses TRBV7-9 and TRBJ1-2; D gene ambiguous. Germline values: CDR1 SEHNR, CDR2 FQNEAQ (reference sequence). This CDR3 is 12 amino acids long. CDR3 protein: CAGSLEAEGYTF. Written as DNA, the CDR3 is TGTGCCGGCAGCTTAGAGGCAGAAGGCTACACCTTC.